Each of the 5 T cell receptor beta chains below was sequenced from the same sample in a study of memory CD4+ T cells and cytomegalovirus serostatus. The repertoire was sequenced with immunoSEQ multiplex PCR; TCRdb's copy has only in-frame clones and lacks some. The repertoire has tens of thousands of clones, around 80% of them found once; the top ten carry about 0.8%. Single viable CD3+CD4+CD8-CD45RO+ cells were sorted as the memory CD4+ T cells. Sequenced sample: memory CD4+ T cells from blood. Source of these receptors: an adult in good health and CMV-seronegative.

J is TRBJ2-4 and V is TRBV7-7, with 10 bases identical to TRBD1. From germline, CDR1 is SSHAT and CDR2 FNYEAQ (reference sequence). The V segment lost 5 bases and the J segment 7 bases; nucleotides outside the gene matches: 2. The CDR3 length is 13 residues. The CDR3 region is CASSPDRGNIQYF. The CDR3, as DNA: TGTGCCAGCAGCCCGGACAGGGGGAACATTCAGTACTTC.

The chain combines TRBV5-1 with TRBJ1-2; TRBD1 might be the D (5 bases). The germline V and J ends were trimmed by 4 bases and 7 bases, with 20 bases remaining between them. Germline V lookup: CDR1 SGHRS, CDR2 YFSETQ. This CDR3 comprises 15 residues. CDR3 in DNA: TGCGCCAGCAGCACTGATTGGGGGGAGACGAGTGGCTACACCTTC. Protein sequence: CASSTDWGETSGYTF.

V usage is TRBV7-8 and J usage is TRBJ1-6; D is unresolved. CDR1 is SGHVS, CDR2 FQNEAQ, per germline. There are 15 residues in the CDR3. With 5 bases removed from V and 9 bases from J, the gap between germline ends came to 17 bases. The CDR3 DNA reads as TGTGCCAGCAGCCTAAACACGGGGATGGGTTCACCCCTCCACTTT. Protein sequence: CASSLNTGMGSPLHF.

The genes are TRBV5-1 and TRBJ1-5; TRBD1 aligns across 9 bases. The CDR3 contains 14 residues. J was trimmed by 6 bases and V by 2 bases; bases with no gene match: 3. Germline CDR1 SGHRS, CDR2 YFSETQ. The CDR3 DNA is TGCGCCAGCAGCTTAACAGGGGGCAGTCAGCCCCAGCATTTT. Translating it yields CASSLTGGSQPQHF.

This clone showed up just a few times. The chain combines TRBV2 with TRBJ1-3; D possibly corresponds to TRBD1 (6 bases). The V and J ends lost 9 bases and 3 bases respectively, with 15 bases between them. The CDR3 consists of 14 residues. In germline, CDR1 is SNHLY, CDR2 FYNNEI. This CDR3 reads CASNSGVVGNTIYF. The CDR3 nucleotides are TGTGCCAGTAACTCAGGGGTGGTTGGAAACACCATATATTTT.